This TCR beta chain originates from a study of type 1 regulatory T cells (dated by TCRdb to about 2021). Notes on the research overall: The study characterized an in vitro protocol that generated a Tr1-enriched, alloantigen-specific CD4 T cell product named T-allo10. T-allo10 was under clinical evaluation in patients with hematological malignancies receiving allogeneic hematopoietic stem cell transplantation.

The sample was run on an Illumina MiSeq. TCRdb reprocessing: public reads trimmed at Q25 with fastp, clones called with MiXCR, in-frame beta chains kept. Entries that share a CDR3 protein sequence are merged under the most common genes and DNA. This sample has 90,000 to 100,000 distinct CDR3 sequences in its table, and around 30% of those were observed once. Of the sample, roughly 2.4% falls within the top ten clones. This clonotype showed up many times. Its specific antigen is unknown. Base quality data are lacking; no much larger clone is found one base away. The cysteine opens and the phenylalanine closes a CDR3 of 13 amino acids. Only the CDR3 DNA is retained, 39 bases long and in frame from the first base. CDR1 and CDR2 (SGHRS, YFSETQ) derive from the germline V gene. V loses 3 bases, J loses 4 bases, and the germline ends lie 9 bases apart.

The sequence was collected from a human donor in good health. The V gene is TRBV5-1 and the J gene is TRBJ2-3, with TRBD2 perhaps the D gene, on 5 matching bases. The source material was CD4+ T cells, either the whole sample or a sorted fraction (not recorded which). The CDR3 protein sequence reads: CASSWAEADTQYF. The base sequence is TGCGCCAGCAGCTGGGCGGAGGCAGATACGCAGTATTTT. Joined to the reference TRBV5-1 and TRBJ2-3 proteins, this CDR3 gives the full variable domain: KAGVTQTPRYLIKTRGQQVTLSCSPISGHRSVSWYQQTPGQGLQFLFEYFSETQRNKGNFPGRFSGRQFSNSRSEMNVSTLELGDSALYLCASSWAEADTQYFGPGTRLTVL.